This T cell receptor beta chain was retrieved from a study of OX40 agonist ivuxolimab in advanced cancers. Study-level results: Certain nonresponders additionally had low normalized T-cell clonal expansion.

This clone is medium-sized in the sample. The target antigen is unknown. CDR1 is SGHTA and CDR2 is FQGNSA in the germline V gene. Trimming removed 8 bases at V and 1 base at J, with 6 bases between. The CDR3 is 12 residues long. The assay was immunoSEQ multiplex PCR, and TCRdb's table has in-frame clones only and misses some. The repertoire holds about 35,000 clones, under 90% seen once, with roughly 20% in the top ten. The sample was CD4+ or CD8+ T cells sorted from blood, taken in a trial of the OX40 agonist ivuxolimab. The genes are TRBV7-2 and TRBJ2-4; D not certain. This clonotype was obtained from an adult with an advanced solid tumor such as melanoma, head and neck, liver or kidney cancer. CDR3 amino acids: CASSDAKNIQYF. The CDR3 bases are TGTGCCAGCTCGGACGCCAAAAACATTCAGTACTTC.